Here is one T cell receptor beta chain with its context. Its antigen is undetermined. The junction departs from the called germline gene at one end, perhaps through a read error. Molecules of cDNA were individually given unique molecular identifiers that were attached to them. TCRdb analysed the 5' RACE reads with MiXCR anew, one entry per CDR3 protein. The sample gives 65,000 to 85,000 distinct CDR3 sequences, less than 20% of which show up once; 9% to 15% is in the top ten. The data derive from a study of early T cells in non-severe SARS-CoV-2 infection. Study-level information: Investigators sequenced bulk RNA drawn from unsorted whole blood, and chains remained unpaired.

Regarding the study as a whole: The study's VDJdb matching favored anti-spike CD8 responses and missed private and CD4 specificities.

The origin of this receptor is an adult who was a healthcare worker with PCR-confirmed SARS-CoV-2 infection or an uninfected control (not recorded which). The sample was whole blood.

The CDR3 DNA is TGTGCCAGCAGTTTTCGCAGCTACAATGAGCACTTCTTC. This codes for CASSFRSYNEHFF. The chain uses TRBV28 and TRBJ2-1; D not certain. The CDR3 extends over 13 amino acids. The germline CDR1 and CDR2 sequences are MDHEN and SYDVKM.